The rows below give T cell receptor beta chains drawn from one sample of a study of blood T cells in healthy people across ages. TCRdb reanalysed the 5' RACE reads using MiXCR and keeps one entry per CDR3 protein. The data show over 750,000 distinct CDR3 sequences, 25% seen once. These records were also assigned to another study, of T cells of mothers and their children.

Sequenced sample: blood. These receptors were collected from a boy aged 10-17 years in good health. Both conserved end residues are part of each CDR3. D genes are given only for firm matches. Only part of the rows carry a size: once, few, many, or a class if the clone is expanded.

v_call	clone_size	j_call	d_call	cdr3_aa	cdr3_nt
TRBV20-1	.	TRBJ1-2	.	CSARDLSRNYGYTF	TGCAGTGCTAGAGATCTGAGCAGGAACTATGGCTACACCTTC
TRBV4-3	.	TRBJ1-6	.	CASSQGGRDYNSPLHF	TGCGCCAGCAGCCAAGGTGGCAGGGACTATAATTCACCCCTCCACTTT
TRBV15	.	TRBJ2-5	TRBD1	CATSSRDREETQYF	TGTGCCACCAGCAGCCGGGACAGGGAAGAGACCCAGTACTTC
TRBV20-1	.	TRBJ2-5	.	CSVNREAEETQYF	TGCAGTGTAAACAGGGAGGCCGAAGAGACCCAGTACTTC
TRBV6-5	few	TRBJ2-5	.	CASSYSEEQYF	TGTGCCAGCAGTTACTCGGAGGAGCAGTACTTC
TRBV5-4	.	TRBJ2-3	TRBD2	CASSLGTGGGTDTQYF	TGTGCCAGCAGCTTGGGTACGGGAGGTGGCACAGATACGCAGTATTTT
TRBV12-5	.	TRBJ2-1	.	CASGPRDGRGSYNEQFF	TGTGCTAGTGGTCCGAGGGACGGGAGAGGCTCCTACAATGAGCAGTTCTTC
TRBV12-3/TRBV12-4	few	TRBJ2-7	.	CASSLTRPLLQQYF	TGTGCCAGCAGTTTGACTCGTCCCCTGCTTCAGCAGTACTTC
TRBV6-6	few	TRBJ2-5	.	CASSYRRQETQYF	TGTGCCAGCAGCTATAGGAGACAAGAGACCCAGTACTTC
TRBV29-1	.	TRBJ1-2	.	CSAETGSYGYTF	TGCAGCGCTGAGACAGGCTCATATGGCTACACCTTC
TRBV29-1	few	TRBJ2-7	.	CSARGAYEQYF	TGCAGCGCCCGGGGTGCATACGAGCAGTACTTC
TRBV7-2	once	TRBJ2-5	.	CASSFPGAETQYF	TGTGCCAGCAGCTTTCCGGGGGCAGAGACCCAGTACTTC
TRBV12-3/TRBV12-4	.	TRBJ1-1	.	CASSFTGWNTEAFF	TGTGCCAGCAGTTTCACAGGGTGGAACACTGAAGCTTTCTTT
TRBV4-3	.	TRBJ1-5	.	CASSQVTDQPQHF	TGCGCCAGCAGCCAAGTCACCGATCAGCCCCAGCATTTT
TRBV6-4	.	TRBJ2-5	.	CARTRHPIQEAQYF	TGTGCCAGAACGAGGCATCCGATTCAAGAGGCCCAGTACTTC
TRBV7-8	few	TRBJ2-1	.	CASSLNRGNEQFF	TGTGCCAGCAGCTTAAATCGGGGAAATGAGCAGTTCTTC
TRBV29-1	few	TRBJ2-3	TRBD2	CSVEVGGVPDTQYF	TGCAGCGTTGAAGTTGGGGGGGTCCCAGATACGCAGTATTTT
TRBV24-1	.	TRBJ2-2	.	CATNPGTSGELFF	TGTGCCACAAACCCCGGGACATCCGGGGAGCTGTTTTTT
TRBV29-1	.	TRBJ1-2	.	CSVVAGTYGYTF	TGCAGCGTTGTCGCAGGGACTTATGGCTACACCTTC
TRBV28	few	TRBJ2-4	TRBD2	CASSSGLAGEGWGNIQYF	TGTGCCAGCAGTAGTGGACTAGCGGGAGAAGGTTGGGGAAACATTCAGTACTTC